The T cell receptor (beta chain) under discussion was sequenced for a study of OX40 agonist ivuxolimab in advanced cancers. With respect to the entire study: Ivuxolimab was an agonistic, fully human IgG2 monoclonal antibody directed against OX40 (CD134), a costimulatory receptor. Intravenous ivuxolimab was administered to patients every 2 weeks at six dose levels: 0.01, 0.1, 0.3, 1.5, 3 and 10 mg/kg. Of the 52 patients in dose escalation, about 20 had hepatocellular carcinoma, some 15 had melanoma, 9 had renal cell carcinoma and 9 had head and neck cancer. A male proportion of around 80% and a mean age of roughly 58 years, ranging from 23 to 79, were recorded for the dose-escalation cohort. Prior anti-PD-1, anti-PD-L1 or anti-CTLA-4 therapy was permitted, and checkpoint inhibitors had been received by approximately 39% of dose-escalation patients. Three dose-escalation patients achieved partial responses, one with hepatocellular carcinoma and two with cutaneous melanoma. The point of sequencing TCRbeta in the periphery was to test whether ivuxolimab changed TCR sequence diversity and drove clonal T-cell expansion. The paper reports the monotherapy dose-escalation portion (N of about 50 patients) of the phase I ivuxolimab trial.

Patients with autoimmune disease history or receiving systemic immunosuppression were excluded from the trial. Peripheral blood for TCR sequencing was collected from all dose cohorts at baseline, on cycle 4 day 1, and on cycle 7 day 1. Samples came from an open-label, multicenter, first-in-human phase I dose-escalation trial of ivuxolimab. Adults with locally advanced or metastatic head and neck squamous cell, hepatocellular, melanoma or renal cell carcinoma were enrolled in the trial. CD4+ and CD8+ T cells were sorted separately from peripheral blood before TCR sequencing. For sequencing of the TCRbeta CDR3 region, genomic DNA was extracted from the sorted cells. The immunoSEQ Assay was used for sequencing of TCRbeta CDR3 regions. Held by TCRdb, this immuneACCESS table contains in-frame sequences only and omits some clones. Under half of the omission traces to an unresolved V gene where checked; the cause of the rest is unknown. The sample table lists 7,500 to 10,000 clones, 65% to 80% of them with a count of one. Around half of the sample lies in the top ten.

Note on this clone: Its cognate antigen has yet to be identified. No base-level quality is on record; no much larger clone is a single base apart.

The V end loses 8 bases and the J end loses 8 bases, and a stretch of 15 bases separates them. Based on the germline V gene (reference sequence), the CDR1 and CDR2 sequences are MNHEY and SMNVEV. Inclusive of the bounding cysteine and phenylalanine, the CDR3 is 12 residues long. Kept here is only the CDR3 DNA, which spans 36 bases and is read in frame from base 1. What the authors observed across the whole study: After ivuxolimab, CD8+ T cells had more expanded clones than CD4+ T cells on average. At doses from 0.1 to 3.0 mg/kg, clonal expansion was seen in both CD4+ and CD8+ blood T cells between baseline and week 6. Low levels of normalized T-cell clonal expansion were also seen in some patients who did not respond. In partial responders in the 0.1-3.0 mg/kg groups, normalized peripheral clonal expansion was found to be among the lowest, especially among CD8+ T cells. The antigen specificity of the clonally expanded peripheral T cells was not determined.

This receptor chain uses TRBV27 and TRBJ1-2, with an unclear D gene assignment. The sequence derives from an adult with an advanced solid tumor such as melanoma, head and neck, liver or kidney cancer. The sequences come from CD4+ or CD8+ T cells sorted from blood, collected in a trial of the OX40 agonist ivuxolimab. CDR3 protein: CASFTPVSGYTF. The nucleotide sequence is given as TGTGCCAGCTTCACCCCCGTTTCCGGCTACACCTTC.